This TCR beta chain was recovered during a study of metastatic and nonmetastatic thyroid tumors. Study details: Where malignant and benign thyroid patients were concerned, repertoires were compared across blood and tumor or nodule tissue.

Whole-study findings and limits: Patients with malignant thyroid tumors reportedly had significantly higher TCR beta diversity than those with benign nodules, in blood and tumor.

This CDR3 has 15 amino acids. Per the germline V gene, CDR1 is SGHRS and CDR2 is YFSETQ. V shed 4 bases and J shed 1 base, with 11 bases lying between them. Notes on this clone: The target antigen is unknown.

All patients were treatment-naive before thyroid surgery. In the authors' workflow: It was from CDR3 differences across clinicopathological groups that a distant-metastasis classifier for papillary thyroid cancer was built. TCRdb re-called the PCR reads through MiXCR. Clone size and V and J calls follow TCRdb, not the original study. The sample carries about 38,000 clones, around half recorded once. This TCR derives from a male donor with papillary thyroid cancer or a benign thyroid nodule (not recorded which). Some clones in this sample may be carry-over from other donors' samples. Sample: tumor tissue. The chain employs TRBV5-1 and TRBJ2-2; D call uncertain. CDR3 sequence (DNA): TGCGCCAGCAGCCCAACGCCCCAGAACACCGGGGAGCTGTTTTTT. Translated, it gives CASSPTPQNTGELFF.